This TCR beta chain emerged from a study of blood T cell repertoires in COVID-19. Looking at the study overall: COVID-19 samples from acute and convalescent phases originated in the United States, Italy and Spain.

This clone came up a few times. Clones were read by immunoSEQ multiplex PCR, and TCRdb kept only the in-frame ones, dropping some. The sample has approximately 160,000 clones; 80% to 90% are singletons. Material: peripheral blood. The clonotype was recovered from a woman in her 70s with acute or convalescent COVID-19.

The CDR3 is CASIRSSGSPGANVLTF. The CDR3 region has the DNA TGTGCCAGCATCCGTTCTAGCGGGAGTCCTGGGGCCAACGTCCTGACTTTC. The chain is built from TRBV5-5 and TRBJ2-6; TRBD2 matches 10 bases. The V gene's germline CDR1 is SGHKS and CDR2 YYEKEE (reference sequence). The junction had 8 bases not matched to a gene; V was cut back by 6 bases and J by 2 bases. This CDR3 region has 17 residues.